This T cell receptor beta chain was sequenced in a study of breast tumors, draining lymph nodes, adjacent tissues. This clonotype was recorded a few times. Its antigen remains unidentified. Overall study findings and caveats: Tumor T cell lymph node origin was a supported hypothesis, not proven. Tumor repertoires ranked between lymph nodes and nontumor tissue in diversity, with V and J gene preferences.

Using its own MiXCR run on the multiplex PCR reads, TCRdb lists one record per CDR3 protein. The profile shows tens of thousands of distinct CDR3 sequences, around 60% of them singletons. Germline V CDR1 and CDR2: SGHVS, FQNEAQ. V lost 5 bases, J lost 7 bases, and 8 bases lay in between. The CDR3 covers 12 residues. V is TRBV7-8 and J is TRBJ2-2, with D uncertain. The sequencing sample was made of breast tumor tissue. This sequence was found in a female donor with breast cancer. Some clones in this sample may be carry-over from other donors' samples. CDR3 DNA: TGTGCCAGCAGCCCATGGGACGGGGAGCTGTTTTTT. It specifies CASSPWDGELFF.